The 21 T cell receptor beta chains below were found in one sample sequenced in a study of blood T cell repertoires in COVID-19. TCRdb's table, derived via immunoSEQ multiplex PCR, lists solely in-frame clones and lacks some. The sample lists roughly 280,000 clones, around 92% occurring once. Sequencing was done on a sample of PBMCs or T cells enriched from blood (not recorded which). These receptors all stem from a woman between 55 and 75 years old who had recovered from COVID-19.

This clone was seen only a few times. The V and J genes are TRBV4-2 and TRBJ1-4, with 10 bases that match TRBD1. CDR3 length equals 16 residues. Per germline, CDR1 LGHNA and CDR2 YNFKEQ. V lost 3 bases and J lost 8; bases outside the gene matches: 9. The CDR3 DNA reads TGTGCCAGCAGCCAGCAAGACAGGGGGCAACGGGAAAAACTGTTTTTT. Protein product: CASSQQDRGQREKLFF.

The chain recombines TRBV5-1 with TRBJ1-4, with TRBD1 matching 10 bases. The CDR3 has 15 amino acids. Germline V CDR1 and CDR2: SGHRS, YFSETQ. V lost 0 bases, J lost 6 bases, and 2 bases stayed unmatched. The CDR3 bases are TGCGCCAGCAGCTTGGCCGGACAGGGGGATGAAAAACTGTTTTTT. It specifies CASSLAGQGDEKLFF.

The chain couples TRBV7-8 to TRBJ2-1; maybe TRBD1 (5 bases). This CDR3 is 14 amino acids long. Trimming took 5 bases from V and 5 from J, leaving 13 bases between them. Germline V CDR1 and CDR2: SGHVS, FQNEAQ. The chain's CDR3 is CASSHPQVHNEQFF. The DNA of the CDR3 is TGTGCCAGCAGCCATCCACAGGTACACAATGAGCAGTTCTTC.

This clone was recorded a few times. The J gene is TRBJ2-7, the V gene TRBV2, with D perhaps TRBD1 (5 bases). The length of the CDR3 is 15 residues. Germline values: CDR1 SNHLY, CDR2 FYNNEI. V lost 6 bases and J lost 4, with 19 bases in between. The CDR3 here is CASSSSEGVGYEQYF. The CDR3 region has the DNA TGTGCCAGCAGCTCAAGTGAAGGGGTCGGTTACGAGCAGTACTTC.

The chain carries TRBV24-1 and TRBJ2-2, with TRBD2 identical over 13 bases. In germline, CDR1 is KGHDR, CDR2 SFDVKD. The V and J ends lost 9 bases and 5 bases, in that order; junction bases with no gene match: 11. CDR3 length: 17 amino acids. CDR3: CATAATSGRGGTGELFF. DNA for the CDR3: TGTGCCACCGCTGCCACTAGCGGGAGGGGAGGGACCGGGGAGCTGTTTTTT.

The chain combines TRBV9 with TRBJ1-5, with 10 positions matching TRBD1. The CDR3 is 15 residues long. With V trimmed by 5 bases and J by 4 bases, 6 bases remained unmatched. The V gene's germline CDR1 is SGDLS and CDR2 YYNGEE. CDR3 DNA: TGTGCCAGCAGTGTGGGACAGGGGAGTAATCAGCCCCAGCATTTT. It translates to CASSVGQGSNQPQHF.

The gene calls are TRBV27 and TRBJ2-3, with D possibly TRBD1 on 6 matching bases. Per the germline V gene, CDR1 is MNHEY and CDR2 is SMNVEV (reference sequence). The CDR3 has 14 residues. Between the trimmed V and J ends, which lost 8 bases and 5 bases, there was a span of 17 bases. CDR3 DNA sequence: TGTGCCAGCCTGGGGACACCTTCAGGAGATACGCAGTATTTT. Encoded protein: CASLGTPSGDTQYF.

V usage is TRBV29-1 and J usage is TRBJ1-2; 8 nucleotides line up with TRBD1. This CDR3 spans 12 amino acids. With 4 bases clipped from V and 4 bases from J, the junction kept 2 bases outside the gene matches. CDR1 is SQVTM, CDR2 ANQGSEA, per germline. As DNA, the CDR3 is TGCAGCGTTGTGGGACAGGCCTATGGCTACACCTTC. Amino acid sequence: CSVVGQAYGYTF.

This chain links TRBV4-1 with TRBJ2-2; TRBD2 is a possible D gene (7 bases). The CDR3 contains 16 residues. Trimming left V 1 base short and J 5 bases short, with 14 bases between. Per the germline V gene, CDR1 is MGHRA and CDR2 is YSYEKL. This CDR3 is CASSQVGGARTGELFF. DNA for the CDR3: TGCGCCAGCAGCCAAGTAGGGGGGGCCCGAACCGGGGAGCTGTTTTTT.

V usage is TRBV11-2 and J usage is TRBJ2-7; 8 bases fit TRBD2. There are 16 residues in the CDR3. Germline V CDR1 and CDR2: SGHAT, FQNNGV. V was clipped by 3 bases and J by 5 bases; unmatched bases: 12. The CDR3 bases are TGTGCCAGCAGCTTCACCACGGGGGGGCCTGTCAACGAGCAGTACTTC. Translated: CASSFTTGGPVNEQYF.

The chain has TRBV28 and TRBJ1-5, with 7 bases fitting TRBD1. CDR1 is MDHEN, CDR2 SYDVKM, per germline. V was clipped by 6 bases and J by 3 bases; unmatched bases: 8. The CDR3 extends over 15 amino acids. In DNA, the CDR3 is TGTGCCAGCAGGGGGACAGAAACGTACAATCAGCCCCAGCATTTT. The encoded protein is CASRGTETYNQPQHF.

This sequence joins TRBV7-9 and TRBJ1-2; D perhaps matches TRBD1 (5 bases). The CDR3 loop spans 13 amino acids. Trimming took 1 base from V and 5 from J, leaving 8 bases between them. CDR1 and CDR2 (germline): SEHNR, FQNEAQ (reference sequence). The CDR3 is CASSLVTVYGYTF. The CDR3 DNA reads TGTGCCAGCAGCTTAGTGACAGTTTATGGCTACACCTTC.

The chain uses TRBV5-1 and TRBJ1-4, with 8 positions matching TRBD1. V was clipped by 2 bases and J by 7 bases; unmatched bases: 7. This CDR3 is 15 amino acids long. Germline loops: CDR1 SGHRS, CDR2 YFSETQ. In DNA form, the CDR3 reads TGCGCCAGCAGCTTTACGGGACAGGCGGGTGAAAAACTGTTTTTT. Protein: CASSFTGQAGEKLFF. The full variable domain, completed using reference TRBV5-1 and TRBJ1-4, is KAGVTQTPRYLIKTRGQQVTLSCSPISGHRSVSWYQQTPGQGLQFLFEYFSETQRNKGNFPGRFSGRQFSNSRSEMNVSTLELGDSALYLCASSFTGQAGEKLFFGSGTQLSVL.

The J gene is TRBJ1-4, the V gene TRBV20-1; D gene unclear. The CDR3 spans 13 residues. V dropped 3 bases and J dropped 6 bases, with 11 bases sitting between them. Germline CDR1 and CDR2: DFQATT and SNEGSKA (reference sequence). The CDR3 DNA follows: TGCAGTGCTAGTCTCCCAGGCCATGAAAAACTGTTTTTT. This codes for CSASLPGHEKLFF.

This chain uses TRBV3-1 (or the pseudogene TRBV3-2) with TRBJ1-2, with 12 bases fitting TRBD1. Per germline, CDR1 LGHDT and CDR2 YNNKEL (reference sequence). The CDR3 covers 14 residues. Trimming removed 2 bases from V and 7 bases from J; junction bases left unmatched: 2. CDR3 in amino acids: CASSQRDRGLGYTF. CDR3 DNA: TGTGCCAGCAGCCAACGGGACAGGGGGCTTGGCTACACCTTC.

This clone was picked up one time. The chain uses TRBV7-8 and TRBJ1-1; a weak D match, TRBD1 (5 bases). The CDR3 sequence is 14 residues long. Germline loops: CDR1 SGHVS, CDR2 FQNEAQ. Trimming removed 5 bases at V and 1 base at J, with 11 bases between. CDR3 loop: CASSPTGSNTEAFF. Written as DNA, the CDR3 is TGTGCCAGCAGCCCAACAGGCTCGAACACTGAAGCTTTCTTT.

The chain joins TRBV11-2 to TRBJ1-1; D gene ambiguous. V lost 4 bases and J lost 2, with 8 bases in between. The CDR3 spans 13 residues. CDR1 is SGHAT and CDR2 is FQNNGV in the germline V gene. The CDR3 spells CASSSQLNTEAFF. CDR3 DNA sequence: TGTGCCAGCAGCTCACAGTTAAACACTGAAGCTTTCTTT.

CDR3 bases: TGTGCCAGCTCCCAGACAGGGGCGGGGGACGAGCAGTACTTC. Its protein product is CASSQTGAGDEQYF. The V call is TRBV18, the J call TRBJ2-7, with a weak D call TRBD1 (8 bases). The CDR3 contains 14 residues. CDR1 and CDR2 from the germline V gene are KGHSH and LQKENI. V gave up 6 bases and J gave up 5 bases, with 17 bases separating them.

The genes are TRBV5-1 and TRBJ2-3; D remains ambiguous. CDR3 length: 15 residues. CDR1 is SGHRS and CDR2 is YFSETQ in the germline V gene. V dropped 2 bases and J dropped 0 bases, with 10 bases sitting between them. The CDR3 coding sequence is TGCGCCAGCAGCTTCCCCCTCACTAGCACAGATACGCAGTATTTT. Amino acid sequence: CASSFPLTSTDTQYF.

The CDR3 reads CASSSGTSYEQYF. The CDR3, as DNA: TGCGCCAGCAGTAGCGGTACGTCCTACGAGCAGTACTTC. This sequence joins TRBV10-1 and TRBJ2-7; a weak D match, TRBD2 (5 bases). The V end was cut by 5 bases, the J end by 1 base, with 9 bases between. The CDR3 length is 13 residues. Germline loops: CDR1 WNHNN, CDR2 SYGVQD (reference sequence).

The rearrangement uses TRBV5-1 and TRBJ2-1; D gene uncertain. CDR1 is SGHRS, CDR2 YFSETQ, per germline. The CDR3 is made up of 14 amino acids. Trimming left V 0 bases short and J 6 bases short, with 10 bases between. The CDR3 spells CASSLEWALNEQFF. CDR3 in DNA: TGCGCCAGCAGCTTGGAATGGGCCCTCAATGAGCAGTTCTTC.